This TCR beta chain was found in a study of PD-1 blockade in classical Hodgkin lymphoma. Here immunoSEQ multiplex PCR was the method, and the copy in TCRdb shows in-frame clones only, minus some. The table includes about 40,000 clones, approximately 87% detected once. This clone has just a few counts. Relapses following autologous stem cell transplantation were seen in all patients, with brentuximab vedotin exposure varying. The specimen comprised peripheral blood mononuclear cells (PBMCs), sampled at baseline. The clonotype originates from a human donor with classical Hodgkin lymphoma.

For the CDR3, the DNA is TGTGCCAGCCACGGACAGGTCTATGGCTACACCTTC. This translates into CASHGQVYGYTF. The V call is TRBV28, the J call TRBJ1-2; 7 bases line up with TRBD1. Germline-derived CDR1 and CDR2 are MDHEN and SYDVKM. The CDR3 has 12 amino acids. The ends lost 8 bases at V and 4 bases at J; junction bases unmatched: 4.